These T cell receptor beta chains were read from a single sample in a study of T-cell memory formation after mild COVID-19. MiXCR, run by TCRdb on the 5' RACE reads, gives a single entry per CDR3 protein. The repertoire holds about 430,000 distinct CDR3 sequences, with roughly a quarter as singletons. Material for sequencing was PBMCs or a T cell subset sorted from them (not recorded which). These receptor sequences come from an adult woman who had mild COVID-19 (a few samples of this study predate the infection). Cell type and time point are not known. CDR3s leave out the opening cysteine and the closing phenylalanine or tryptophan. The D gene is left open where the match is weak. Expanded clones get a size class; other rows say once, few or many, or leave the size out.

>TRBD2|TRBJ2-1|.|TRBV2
ASRRGTSGSDEQF
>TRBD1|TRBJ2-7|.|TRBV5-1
ASSPRGQWDEQY
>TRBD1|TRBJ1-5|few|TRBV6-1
ASSGTAQPQH
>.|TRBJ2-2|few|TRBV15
ASHTRNTGELF
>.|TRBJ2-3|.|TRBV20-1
SARSGLGTDTQY
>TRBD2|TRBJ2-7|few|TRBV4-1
ASSQLLPGLAGGPPEQY
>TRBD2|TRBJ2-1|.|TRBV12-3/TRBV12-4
ASSWVGTSGYNEQF
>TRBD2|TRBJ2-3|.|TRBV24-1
ATQRGGADTQY
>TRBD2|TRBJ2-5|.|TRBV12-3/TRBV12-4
ASSSGGTQETQY
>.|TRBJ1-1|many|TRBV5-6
ASSLGLGNTEAF
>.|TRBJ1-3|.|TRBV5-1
ASSLEGIGNTIY